The clone carrying this T cell receptor (beta chain) came up a few times. Its antigen remains unknown. This sample is drawn from a study of STAT5B mutations in CD4+ large granular lymphocyte leukemia. Points from the study as a whole: Without putative leukemic clones, patient CD4-sorted repertoires remained more clonal than healthy CD4+ repertoires. TRBV06-family usage was enriched in top patient clones (8/27) versus controls (2/35).

Per the original data handling: Productive clonotypes were detectable down to 2.59 x 10-5 frequency. The assay was immunoSEQ multiplex PCR, and TCRdb's table has in-frame clones only and misses some. The V and J calls and clone size come from that table; D and trimming were worked out from the DNA. The sample has roughly 34,000 clones, over 60% seen once; the top ten hold 6.5% to 9%. The CDR3 length is 16 residues. The germline V gene encodes CDR1 KGHSH and CDR2 LQKENI. Trimming stripped 4 bases from V and 6 bases from J, with 19 bases between. J is TRBJ1-5 and V is TRBV18; perhaps TRBD1 as D (6 bases). The source is a human donor in good health. The sequenced sample was CD4+ T cells from blood buffy coats. The CDR3 region has the DNA TGTGCCAGCTCACGAGGGGGGGCGGGGGCAGGTCAGCCCCAGCATTTT. Its protein product is CASSRGGAGAGQPQHF.